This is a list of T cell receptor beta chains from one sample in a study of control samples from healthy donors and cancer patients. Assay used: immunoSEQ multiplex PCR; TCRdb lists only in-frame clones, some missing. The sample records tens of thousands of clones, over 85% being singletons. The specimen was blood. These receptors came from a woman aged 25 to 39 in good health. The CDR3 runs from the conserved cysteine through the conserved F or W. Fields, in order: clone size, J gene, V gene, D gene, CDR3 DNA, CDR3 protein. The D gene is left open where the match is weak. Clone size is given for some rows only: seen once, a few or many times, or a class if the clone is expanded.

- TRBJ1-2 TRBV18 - TGTGCCAGCTCACCACTGAGGGATGCCTATGGCTACACCTTC CASSPLRDAYGYTF
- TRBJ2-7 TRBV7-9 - TGTGCCAGCAGCTTCTCGGGGACCTACGAGCAGTACTTC CASSFSGTYEQYF
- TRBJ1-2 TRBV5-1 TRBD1 TGCGCCAGCAGCCCGGACAGGGCGGGCTACACCTTC CASSPDRAGYTF
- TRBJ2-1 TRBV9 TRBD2 TGTGCCAGCAGCGTAGCAGGGACAATAGCGGGAACTAACAATGAGCAGTTCTTC CASSVAGTIAGTNNEQFF
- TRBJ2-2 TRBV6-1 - TGTGCCAGCAGTGAAGCGGGTCGGCCTTCGGACGGGGAGCTGTTTTTT CASSEAGRPSDGELFF
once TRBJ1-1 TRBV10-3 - TGTGCCATCAGTGAACCCGGGCCTCGGTTAACTGAAGCTTTCTTT CAISEPGPRLTEAFF
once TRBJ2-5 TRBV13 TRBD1 TGTGCCAGCAGCTTAGATCAGGGGGAAGAGACCCAGTACTTC CASSLDQGEETQYF
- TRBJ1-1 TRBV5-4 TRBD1 TGTGCCAGCAGCCCGGGACAGGGTCGGACTGAAGCTTTCTTT CASSPGQGRTEAFF
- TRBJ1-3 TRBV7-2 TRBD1 TGTGCCAGCAGCCTCGGGACAGGGAGCGGAAACACCATATATTTT CASSLGTGSGNTIYF
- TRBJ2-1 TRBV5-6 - TGTGCCAGCAGCTCAGTTTACAGAAACAATGAGCAGTTCTTC CASSSVYRNNEQFF
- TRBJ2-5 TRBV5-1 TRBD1 TGCGCCAGCAGATCAGGGACAGGGATCTTCTACTTC CASRSGTGIFYF
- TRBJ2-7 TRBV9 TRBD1 TGTGCCAGCAGCACCGGGACAGGGGGCGGGTACGAGCAGTACTTC CASSTGTGGGYEQYF
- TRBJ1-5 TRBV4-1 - TGCGCCAGCAGCCAAGGGCTCAATAGCAATCAGCCCCAGCATTTT CASSQGLNSNQPQHF
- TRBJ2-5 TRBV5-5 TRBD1 TGTGCCAGCAGCCAACTTCCGGGACAGGCCGAGACCCAGTACTTC CASSQLPGQAETQYF
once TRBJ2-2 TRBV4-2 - TGTGCCAGCAGCCAAGATCGAAGAGGGGAGCTGTTTTTT CASSQDRRGELFF
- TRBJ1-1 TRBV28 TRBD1 TGTGCCAGCAGGGTGATAGGGGGCGGCACTGAAGCTTTCTTT CASRVIGGGTEAFF
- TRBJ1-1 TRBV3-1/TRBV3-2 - TGTGCCAGCAGCCAAGATGTTGGGGACACTGAAGCTTTCTTT CASSQDVGDTEAFF
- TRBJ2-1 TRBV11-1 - TGTGCCAGCAGCTTAACTAGCCGCAATGAGCAGTTCTTC CASSLTSRNEQFF
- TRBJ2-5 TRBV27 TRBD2 TGTGCCAGCGGATTGCTAGCGGGAGATCGAGAGACCCAGTACTTC CASGLLAGDRETQYF
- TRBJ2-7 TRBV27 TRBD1 TGTGCCAGCAGTGCGGGACAGGGACCGTACGAGCAGTACTTC CASSAGQGPYEQYF
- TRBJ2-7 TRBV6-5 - TGTGCCAGCAGGCCCGCAGCGGGTGGGGAGCAGTACTTC CASRPAAGGEQYF
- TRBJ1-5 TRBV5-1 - TGCGCCAGCAGCACCTTACCAGGGCTCAATCAGCCCCAGCATTTT CASSTLPGLNQPQHF
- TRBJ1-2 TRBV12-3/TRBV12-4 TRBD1 TGTGCCAGCAGTGTCGGACAGGGGTTTGGCTACACCTTC CASSVGQGFGYTF